The clone carrying this TCR beta chain was detected a few times. V was cut by 3 bases and J by 5 bases, with 10 bases left in between. Germline CDR1 is LNHDA and CDR2 is SQIVND (reference sequence). The CDR3 length is 13 residues. This entry is derived from a study of T cell changes during pregnancy in multiple sclerosis. The assay was immunoSEQ multiplex PCR, and TCRdb's table has in-frame clones only and misses some. The sample yields 30,000 or so clones, 80% to 90% seen once. This chain connects TRBV19 to TRBJ1-2, with D maybe TRBD1 (5 bases). This material consisted of CD8+ T cells from peripheral blood mononuclear cells, taken in the third trimester of pregnancy. The TCR was taken from a female donor with multiple sclerosis, enrolled in a pregnancy study. The CDR3 DNA reads TGTGCCAGTAGTATTAGGGGTCTATATGGCTACACCTTC. It yields the protein CASSIRGLYGYTF.